These T cell receptor beta chains were read from a single sample in a study of cytomegalovirus exposure and HLA in healthy donors. TCRdb's copy holds only in-frame clones and misses some; the assay was immunoSEQ multiplex PCR. The sample records approximately 65,000 clones, over 80% being singletons. The sequenced sample was PBMCs. The receptors derive from a man aged 18-30 years in good health and CMV-seronegative. Both conserved end residues are part of each CDR3. A D gene is named only where the DNA matches it firmly. Clone sizes are given selectively: once, few, many, or a class where the clone is expanded.

j_gene: TRBJ1-4
v_gene: TRBV4-3
d_gene: TRBD1
abundance: NA
CDR3nt: TGCGCCAGCAGCCAAGCCGGGACAGGGGGGAAAGAAAAACTGTTTTTT
CDR3aa: CASSQAGTGGKEKLFF

j_gene: TRBJ2-1
v_gene: TRBV5-1
d_gene: TRBD1
abundance: once
CDR3nt: TGCGCCAGCAGCTCCGGACAGGACAATGAGCAGTTCTTC
CDR3aa: CASSSGQDNEQFF

j_gene: TRBJ2-7
v_gene: TRBV7-9
d_gene: TRBD1
abundance: NA
CDR3nt: TGTGCCAGCAGCCCGGGACAGGGGGGCTACGAGCAGTACTTC
CDR3aa: CASSPGQGGYEQYF

j_gene: TRBJ2-7
v_gene: TRBV9
d_gene: TRBD1
abundance: few
CDR3nt: TGTGCCAGCAGTCGAGCCGGGACAGGGATCTACGAGCAGTACTTC
CDR3aa: CASSRAGTGIYEQYF

j_gene: TRBJ2-2
v_gene: TRBV7-2
d_gene: TRBD1
abundance: once
CDR3nt: TGTGCCAGCAGCTTGGGACAGACGAACACCGGGGAGCTGTTTTTT
CDR3aa: CASSLGQTNTGELFF

j_gene: TRBJ2-5
v_gene: TRBV18
d_gene: TRBD1
abundance: NA
CDR3nt: TGTGCCAGCTCACCATCGGGACAGGGTTCTGTTTCAGAGACCCAGTACTTC
CDR3aa: CASSPSGQGSVSETQYF

j_gene: TRBJ2-7
v_gene: TRBV2
d_gene: NA
abundance: once
CDR3nt: TGTGCCACCTTGGGACATTCTACCTACGAGCAGTACTTC
CDR3aa: CATLGHSTYEQYF

j_gene: TRBJ2-1
v_gene: TRBV6-1
d_gene: TRBD1
abundance: once
CDR3nt: TGTGCCAGCAGCTCCGGGACAGTGTCCTACAATGAGCAGTTCTTC
CDR3aa: CASSSGTVSYNEQFF

j_gene: TRBJ1-4
v_gene: TRBV7-4
d_gene: NA
abundance: NA
CDR3nt: TGTGCCAGCAGCTCGCCCACGGGGTCGGGTGAAAAACTGTTTTTT
CDR3aa: CASSSPTGSGEKLFF

j_gene: TRBJ1-4
v_gene: TRBV7-6
d_gene: TRBD1
abundance: NA
CDR3nt: TGTGCCAGCAGCTTATACCCCGGGACAGGGGTTGATAATGAAAAACTGTTTTTT
CDR3aa: CASSLYPGTGVDNEKLFF

j_gene: TRBJ2-3
v_gene: TRBV5-4
d_gene: TRBD1
abundance: NA
CDR3nt: TGTGCCAGCAGCTTGGGACAGGGGGCTTTAAATACGCAGTATTTT
CDR3aa: CASSLGQGALNTQYF

j_gene: TRBJ2-5
v_gene: TRBV6-6
d_gene: NA
abundance: NA
CDR3nt: TGTGCCAGCAGTCCCCCCGGGGAGACCCAGTACTTC
CDR3aa: CASSPPGETQYF

j_gene: TRBJ2-7
v_gene: TRBV21-1
d_gene: NA
abundance: NA
CDR3nt: TGTGCCAGAACCGGGACTAGCTCTATTTACGAGCAGTACTTC
CDR3aa: CARTGTSSIYEQYF

j_gene: TRBJ1-4
v_gene: TRBV9
d_gene: NA
abundance: NA
CDR3nt: TGTGCCAGCAGCGAGCGGGATGGAGGGACGATTCGGAAAAAACTGTTTTTT
CDR3aa: CASSERDGGTIRKKLFF

j_gene: TRBJ2-1
v_gene: TRBV20-1
d_gene: NA
abundance: NA
CDR3nt: TGCAGTGCTACAGGGAATGAGCAGTTCTTC
CDR3aa: CSATGNEQFF

j_gene: TRBJ1-3
v_gene: TRBV28
d_gene: NA
abundance: once
CDR3nt: TGTGCCAGCACCCCCGGAGGGTTAACGCCTGGAAACACCATATATTTT
CDR3aa: CASTPGGLTPGNTIYF

j_gene: TRBJ2-7
v_gene: TRBV27
d_gene: TRBD1
abundance: NA
CDR3nt: TGTGCCAGCAGTTTGGACAGGGACTCCTACGAGCAGTACTTC
CDR3aa: CASSLDRDSYEQYF

j_gene: TRBJ2-5
v_gene: TRBV5-1
d_gene: TRBD1
abundance: NA
CDR3nt: TGCGCCAGCAGCTCAGGGACAGGAGGATACCAAGAGACCCAGTACTTC
CDR3aa: CASSSGTGGYQETQYF

j_gene: TRBJ2-7
v_gene: TRBV27
d_gene: TRBD2
abundance: NA
CDR3nt: TGTGCCAGCAGTGTCGCTAGCGGGAACTCCTACGAGCAGTACTTC
CDR3aa: CASSVASGNSYEQYF

j_gene: TRBJ2-1
v_gene: TRBV7-3
d_gene: NA
abundance: NA
CDR3nt: TGTGCCAGCAGCCCAAGGCGGGATGGTAATGAGCAGTTCTTC
CDR3aa: CASSPRRDGNEQFF

j_gene: TRBJ2-2
v_gene: TRBV11-3
d_gene: NA
abundance: NA
CDR3nt: TGTGCCAGCAGCCCACGGGGAGCCGGGGAGCTGTTTTTT
CDR3aa: CASSPRGAGELFF

j_gene: TRBJ1-1
v_gene: TRBV19
d_gene: NA
abundance: NA
CDR3nt: TGTGCCAGTAGTTCGCCTTGGGCAGAAGCTTTCTTT
CDR3aa: CASSSPWAEAFF